This T cell receptor (beta chain) emerged from a study of cytotoxic CD8 clonotypes in ibrutinib-treated CLL. The overall study: Among responders, some 25 were partial and 2 complete; after median 68 months, approximately 15 stayed remitted and approximately 12 progressed. Response samples were taken after a median around 13 months of treatment, range 6 to 36. Mean yields were around 240,000 productive templates and about 97,000 productive rearrangements per sample. General observations from the study: Clonality at baseline surpassed age-matched healthy donors and tracked circulating CD8+ T-cell counts.

Assay used: immunoSEQ multiplex PCR; TCRdb lists only in-frame clones, some missing. The table has 270,000 or so clones, 70% to 80% seen once. As for this clone: What it binds is not known.

The TCR sequence derives from a human donor with chronic lymphocytic leukemia. Sequencing was performed on PBMCs, taken at disease progression, from a patient treated with ibrutinib.

This chain's CDR3 is CASSLQLRIGVGEQFF. CDR3 DNA sequence: TGTGCCAGCAGTTTACAACTGAGGATTGGCGTCGGTGAGCAGTTCTTC. This chain uses TRBV27 with TRBJ2-1, with D hard to call. Trimming removed 2 bases at V and 9 bases at J, with 20 bases between. Germline CDR1 and CDR2: MNHEY and SMNVEV (reference sequence). The CDR3 runs to 16 residues.